This passage covers 16 T cell receptor beta chains from one sample sequenced in a study of blood T cell repertoires in COVID-19. Repertoires were generated with immunoSEQ multiplex PCR, while TCRdb's copy carries only in-frame clones and drops some. The sample consists of 150,000 to 200,000 clones, around 84% of them appearing once. Sequencing input: peripheral blood. The receptors come from a woman between 65 and 79 years old with COVID-19, enrolled during active disease.

This clone was recorded only once. This chain connects TRBV11-2 to TRBJ2-7; 10 bases line up with TRBD1. CDR1 is SGHAT, CDR2 FQNNGV, per germline. This CDR3 is built from 15 residues. Trimming took 5 bases from V and 4 from J; bases not matched to a gene: 8. For the CDR3, the DNA is TGTGCCAGCAGCCCCGTGGGACAGGGGTCGTACGAGCAGTACTTC. Amino acid sequence: CASSPVGQGSYEQYF.

The chain employs TRBV6-5 and TRBJ1-6; 7 nucleotides line up with TRBD1. Germline CDR1 MNHEY, CDR2 SVGAGI. The CDR3 loop spans 14 amino acids. V lost 6 bases and J lost 9; bases outside the gene matches: 8. CDR3 amino acids: CASSDQGVGSPLHF. DNA for the CDR3: TGTGCCAGCAGCGACCAGGGGGTGGGTTCACCCCTCCACTTT.

This clone was seen once. J is TRBJ1-1 and V is TRBV6-5; D ambiguous. The CDR3 is made up of 14 amino acids. The ends were cut back, 6 bases at V and 0 bases at J, with 11 bases in the middle. CDR1 is MNHEY and CDR2 is SVGAGI in the germline V gene. The DNA for the CDR3 is TGTGCCAGCAGCCCGCCTACAGTGAACACTGAAGCTTTCTTT. Encoded protein: CASSPPTVNTEAFF.

The J gene is TRBJ1-1, the V gene TRBV28; a weak D match, TRBD1 (5 bases). This CDR3 has 15 amino acids. The germline V gene has CDR1 MDHEN and CDR2 SYDVKM. V lost 6 bases and J lost 4, with 18 bases in between. CDR3 loop: CASSPVIGVGTEAFF. DNA for the CDR3: TGTGCCAGCAGCCCCGTTATAGGGGTCGGCACTGAAGCTTTCTTT.

The chain uses TRBV4-1 and TRBJ2-2; D is possibly TRBD2 (5 bases). The CDR3 consists of 16 residues. Trimming took 1 base from V and 1 from J, leaving 10 bases between them. CDR1 and CDR2 from the germline V gene are MGHRA and YSYEKL. CDR3 sequence (DNA): TGCGCCAGCAGCCAAGTCGCTGGACTGAACACCGGGGAGCTGTTTTTT. This codes for CASSQVAGLNTGELFF.

J is TRBJ1-1 and V is TRBV12-3 or TRBV12-4; tentative D call: TRBD1 (6 bases). The CDR3 loop spans 12 amino acids. V lost 6 bases to trimming and J lost 9 bases, with 14 bases between them. For the CDR3, the DNA is TGTGCCAGCAGCTTTCCGGGACAAAAAGCTTTCTTT. Protein product: CASSFPGQKAFF.

In this sample, this clone turned up a few times. This chain connects TRBV6-5 to TRBJ1-5, with D possibly being TRBD1 (5 bases). The V and J ends lost 2 bases and 6 bases respectively, with 14 bases between them. CDR3 size: 15 residues. CDR1 is MNHEY and CDR2 is SVGAGI in the germline V gene. This CDR3 reads CASSYVQGAGQPQHF. CDR3 nucleotides: TGTGCCAGCAGTTACGTCCAGGGTGCCGGTCAGCCCCAGCATTTT.

V gene TRBV19 combines with J gene TRBJ1-5, with D uncertain. Germline assignment: CDR1 LNHDA and CDR2 SQIVND (reference sequence). The length of the CDR3 is 15 residues. Trimming removed 2 bases from V and 1 base from J, with 9 bases in between. The DNA for the CDR3 is TGTGCCAGTAGTATACAACCGGTCAGCAATCAGCCCCAGCATTTT. Protein: CASSIQPVSNQPQHF.

The gene calls are TRBV6-5 and TRBJ1-1; D is possibly TRBD1 (5 bases). The length of the CDR3 is 14 residues. The V gene's germline CDR1 is MNHEY and CDR2 SVGAGI. V lost 0 bases and J lost 4, with 9 bases in between. In nucleotides, the CDR3 is TGTGCCAGCAGTTACTCGGGGGGTGGCACTGAAGCTTTCTTT. Protein: CASSYSGGGTEAFF.

This sequence joins TRBV28 and TRBJ1-5, with 8 nucleotides matching TRBD1. CDR1 MDHEN and CDR2 SYDVKM come from the germline V gene. J was trimmed by 2 bases and V by 1 base; bases with no gene match: 4. The CDR3 has 16 amino acids. The CDR3 spells CASSLYGQGGNQPQHF. DNA for the CDR3: TGTGCCAGCAGTTTATACGGACAGGGCGGCAATCAGCCCCAGCATTTT.

V usage is TRBV18 and J usage is TRBJ2-6, with D maybe TRBD1 (6 bases). V lost 3 bases, J lost 4 bases, and 10 bases lay in between. CDR1 and CDR2 from the germline V gene are KGHSH and LQKENI. The CDR3 is 15 amino acids. The CDR3 nucleotides read TGTGCCAGCTCACCCACAGGGAGAGGGGCCAACGTCCTGACTTTC. Amino acids: CASSPTGRGANVLTF. The whole variable domain, remainder taken from reference TRBV18 and TRBJ2-6, is NAGVMQNPRHLVRRRGQEARLRCSPMKGHSHVYWYRQLPEEGLKFMVYLQKENIIDESGMPKERFSAEFPKEGPSILRIQQVVRGDSAAYFCASSPTGRGANVLTFGAGSRLTVL.

This clone was seen a single time. The rearrangement uses TRBV11-2 and TRBJ1-1; no firm D call. This CDR3 region has 13 residues. The ends were cut back, 3 bases at V and 1 base at J, with 6 bases in the middle. The germline V gene has CDR1 SGHAT and CDR2 FQNNGV. The CDR3 region is CASSLGPNTEAFF. For the CDR3, the DNA is TGTGCCAGCAGCTTGGGCCCGAACACTGAAGCTTTCTTT.

The V call is TRBV27, the J call TRBJ2-6; D is ambiguous. The CDR3 is made up of 18 amino acids. Between the trimmed V and J ends, which lost 2 bases and 4 bases, there was a span of 18 bases. Germline-derived CDR1 and CDR2 are MNHEY and SMNVEV (reference sequence). CDR3 bases: TGTGCCAGCAGTTTAATTGCCAATGAGCCTCTCGGGGCCAACGTCCTGACTTTC. It is translated as CASSLIANEPLGANVLTF.

The rearrangement joins TRBV6-1 to TRBJ1-3; the D gene is possibly TRBD1 (5 bases). With 2 bases removed from V and 0 bases from J, the gap between germline ends came to 20 bases. CDR1 and CDR2 from the germline V gene are MNHNS and SASEGT. The CDR3 is made up of 19 amino acids. The CDR3 sequence is CASSERGLSEWSSGNTIYF. CDR3 DNA: TGTGCCAGCAGTGAAAGGGGACTGTCAGAGTGGAGCTCTGGAAACACCATATATTTT.

As for this clone: The junction and the germline gene differ at one end; a read error may be behind it. The chain is built from TRBV15 and TRBJ2-1; TRBD1 matches at 7 bases. The CDR3 extends over 14 amino acids. Per the germline V gene, CDR1 is LNHNV and CDR2 is YYDKDF (reference sequence). CDR3 DNA: TGTGCCACCAGCCGAGACAGGGTGGGCAATGAGCAGTTCTTC. Protein product: CATSRDRVGNEQFF.

The table lists this clone with a count of one. This chain joins TRBV2 and TRBJ2-2, with 9 bases matching TRBD2. Per germline, CDR1 SNHLY and CDR2 FYNNEI. V shed 4 bases, J shed 3 bases, and the junction held 6 bases outside the gene matches. The CDR3 consists of 16 residues. The CDR3 region has the DNA TGTGCCAGCAGTGCACCAGCGGGAGGCCACACCGGGGAGCTGTTTTTT. Translating gives CASSAPAGGHTGELFF.